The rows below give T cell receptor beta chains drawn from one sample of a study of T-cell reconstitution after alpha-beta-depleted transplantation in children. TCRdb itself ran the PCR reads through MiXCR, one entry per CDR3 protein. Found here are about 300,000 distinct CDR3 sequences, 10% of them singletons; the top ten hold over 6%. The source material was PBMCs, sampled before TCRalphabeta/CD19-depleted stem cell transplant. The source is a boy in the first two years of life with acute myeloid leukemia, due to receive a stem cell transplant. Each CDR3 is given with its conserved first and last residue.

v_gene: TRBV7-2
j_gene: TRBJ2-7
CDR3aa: CASSLAGTSLSYEQYF

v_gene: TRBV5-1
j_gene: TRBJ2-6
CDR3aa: CASSFAGVSSGANVLTF

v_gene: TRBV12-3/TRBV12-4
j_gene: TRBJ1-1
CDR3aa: CASSLYRVRDDTEAFF

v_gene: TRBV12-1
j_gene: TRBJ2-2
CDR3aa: CASSPWVRGSSTGELFF

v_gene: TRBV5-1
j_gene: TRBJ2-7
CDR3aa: CASSAGTVLTEQYF

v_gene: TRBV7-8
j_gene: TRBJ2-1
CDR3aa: CASSPRTSANEQFF

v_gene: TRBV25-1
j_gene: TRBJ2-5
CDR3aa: CASSRRRAGVETQYF

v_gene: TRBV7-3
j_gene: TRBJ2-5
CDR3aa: CASSLFSGQGQETQYF

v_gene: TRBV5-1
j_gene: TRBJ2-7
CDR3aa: CASSSLQGARDEQYF

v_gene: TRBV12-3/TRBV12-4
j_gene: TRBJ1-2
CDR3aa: CASRLQGARDGYTF

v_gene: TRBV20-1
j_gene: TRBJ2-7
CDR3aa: CSAREAAGERDEQYF

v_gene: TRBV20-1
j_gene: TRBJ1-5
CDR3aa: CCARPGQGVLGKGPQHF

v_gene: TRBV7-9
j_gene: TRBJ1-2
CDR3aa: CASSLAWAYYGYTF

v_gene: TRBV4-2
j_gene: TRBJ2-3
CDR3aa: CASSQQASGGPTDTQYF

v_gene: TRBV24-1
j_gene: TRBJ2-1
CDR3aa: CATRTSGRQEQFF

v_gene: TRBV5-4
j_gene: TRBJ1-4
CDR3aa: CASSSRQGANEKLFF

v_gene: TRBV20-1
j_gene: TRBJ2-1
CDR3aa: CSARDETVVNNEQFF

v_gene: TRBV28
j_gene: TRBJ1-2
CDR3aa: CASSYQGWGYGYTF

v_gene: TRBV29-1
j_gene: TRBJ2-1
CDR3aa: CSVEGQTSGAYNEQFF

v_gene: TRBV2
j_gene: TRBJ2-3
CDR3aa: CASSVVKLAPTSTDTQYF

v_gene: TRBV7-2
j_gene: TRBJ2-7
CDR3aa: CASTPRGTGSYEQYF

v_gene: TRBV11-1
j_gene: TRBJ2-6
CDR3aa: CASSLPGNALSGANVLTF

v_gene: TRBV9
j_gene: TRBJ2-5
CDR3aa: CASSVGAGPLAETQYF

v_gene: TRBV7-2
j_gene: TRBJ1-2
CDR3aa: CASSLGAGPYGYTF

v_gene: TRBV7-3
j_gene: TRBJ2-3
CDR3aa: CASSQTSGSTDTQYF

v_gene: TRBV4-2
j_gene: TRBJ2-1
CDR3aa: CASCNGTPHCNEQFF

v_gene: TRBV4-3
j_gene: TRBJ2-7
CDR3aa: CASSRTYLTSAEQYF

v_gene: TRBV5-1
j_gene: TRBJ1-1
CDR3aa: CASSLGRVANTEAFF

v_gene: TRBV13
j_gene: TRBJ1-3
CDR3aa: CASSEGLSSGNTIYF

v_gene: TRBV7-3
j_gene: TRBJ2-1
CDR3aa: CASSLTGTSGGYNEQFF

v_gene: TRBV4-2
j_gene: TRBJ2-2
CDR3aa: CASSQVWATGELFF

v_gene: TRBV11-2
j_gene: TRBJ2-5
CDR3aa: CASSFSPLREGLETQYF

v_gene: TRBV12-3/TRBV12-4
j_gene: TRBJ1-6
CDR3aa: CASSSSGTGASPLHF

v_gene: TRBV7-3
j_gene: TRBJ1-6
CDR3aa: CASSSTGAYNSPLHF

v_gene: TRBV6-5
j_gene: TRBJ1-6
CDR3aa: CASSHLNRGKGGNSPLHF

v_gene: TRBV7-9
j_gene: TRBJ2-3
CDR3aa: CASSFKRLAGGTDTQYF

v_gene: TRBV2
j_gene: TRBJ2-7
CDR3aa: CASSEDRGFVYEQYF

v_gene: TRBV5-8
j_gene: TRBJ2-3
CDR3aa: CASSLARGSTDTQYF

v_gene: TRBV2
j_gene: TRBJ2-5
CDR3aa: CASSEMGGVQETQYF

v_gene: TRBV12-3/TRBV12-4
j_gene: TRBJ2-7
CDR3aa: CASSPTGLDSYEQYF

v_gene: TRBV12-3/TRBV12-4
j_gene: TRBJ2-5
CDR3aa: CASSLTSGGEETQYF

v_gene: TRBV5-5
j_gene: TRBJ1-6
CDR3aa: CASSLDRPGGGSSPLHF

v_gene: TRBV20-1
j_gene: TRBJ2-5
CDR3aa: CSASSGVVSQETQYF

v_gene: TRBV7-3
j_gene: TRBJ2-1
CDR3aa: CASSLGPGPPSGFF

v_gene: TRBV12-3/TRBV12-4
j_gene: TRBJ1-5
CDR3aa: CASDHGPGQIQPQHF